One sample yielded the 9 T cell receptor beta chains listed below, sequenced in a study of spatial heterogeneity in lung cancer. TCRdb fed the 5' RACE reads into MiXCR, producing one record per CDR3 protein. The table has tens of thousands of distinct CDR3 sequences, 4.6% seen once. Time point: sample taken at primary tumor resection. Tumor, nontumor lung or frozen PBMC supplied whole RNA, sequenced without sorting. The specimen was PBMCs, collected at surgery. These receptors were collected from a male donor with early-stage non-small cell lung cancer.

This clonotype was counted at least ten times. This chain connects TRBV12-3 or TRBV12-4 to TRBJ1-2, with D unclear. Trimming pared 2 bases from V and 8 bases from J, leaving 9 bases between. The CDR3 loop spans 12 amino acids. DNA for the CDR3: TGTGCCAGCAGTTTATCCGTGGAGGGCTACACCTTC. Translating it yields CASSLSVEGYTF.

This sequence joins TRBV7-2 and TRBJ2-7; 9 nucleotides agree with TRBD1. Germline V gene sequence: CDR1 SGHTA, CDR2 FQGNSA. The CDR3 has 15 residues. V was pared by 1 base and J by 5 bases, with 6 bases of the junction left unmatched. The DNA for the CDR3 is TGTGCCAGCAGCTTAGTTCCGGGACAGGGAAACGAGCAGTACTTC. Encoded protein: CASSLVPGQGNEQYF.

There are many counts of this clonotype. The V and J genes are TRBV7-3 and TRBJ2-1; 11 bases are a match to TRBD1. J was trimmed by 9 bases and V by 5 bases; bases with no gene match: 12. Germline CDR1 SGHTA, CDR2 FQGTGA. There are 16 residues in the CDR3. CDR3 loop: CASSAKPGQGVGEQFF. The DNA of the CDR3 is TGTGCCAGCAGCGCAAAACCGGGACAGGGGGTCGGTGAGCAGTTCTTC.

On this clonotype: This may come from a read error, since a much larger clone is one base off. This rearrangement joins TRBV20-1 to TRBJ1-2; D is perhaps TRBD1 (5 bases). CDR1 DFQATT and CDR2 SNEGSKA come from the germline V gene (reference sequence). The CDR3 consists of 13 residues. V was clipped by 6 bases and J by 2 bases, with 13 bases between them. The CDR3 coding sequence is TGCAGTGCAAAGGACACCCCAAACTATGGCTACACCTTC. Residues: CSAKDTPNYGYTF.

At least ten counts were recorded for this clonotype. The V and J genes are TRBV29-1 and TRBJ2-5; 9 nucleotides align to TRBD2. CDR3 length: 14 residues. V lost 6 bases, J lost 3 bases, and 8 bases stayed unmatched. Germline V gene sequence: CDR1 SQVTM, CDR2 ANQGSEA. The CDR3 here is CSVLRAGGKETQYF. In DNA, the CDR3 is TGCAGCGTCTTAAGGGCGGGGGGGAAAGAGACCCAGTACTTC. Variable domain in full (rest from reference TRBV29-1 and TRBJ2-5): SAVISQKPSRDICQRGTSLTIQCQVDSQVTMMFWYRQQPGQSLTLIATANQGSEATYESGFVIDKFPISRPNLTFSTLTVSNMSPEDSSIYLCSVLRAGGKETQYFGPGTRLLVL.

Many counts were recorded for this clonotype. The CDR3 sequence is CASSPSGGIGYEQYF. CDR3 bases: TGTGCCAGCAGTCCGTCGGGGGGCATAGGCTACGAGCAGTACTTC. The chain combines TRBV28 with TRBJ2-7, with D tentatively TRBD2 (7 bases). The CDR3 runs 15 residues. V lost 5 bases and J lost 3, with 17 bases in between. From germline, CDR1 is MDHEN and CDR2 SYDVKM. Full variable domain (missing parts from reference TRBV28 and TRBJ2-7): DVKVTQSSRYLVKRTGEKVFLECVQDMDHENMFWYRQDPGLGLRLIYFSYDVKMKEKGDIPEGYSVSREKKERFSLILESASTNQTSMYLCASSPSGGIGYEQYFGPGTRLTVT.

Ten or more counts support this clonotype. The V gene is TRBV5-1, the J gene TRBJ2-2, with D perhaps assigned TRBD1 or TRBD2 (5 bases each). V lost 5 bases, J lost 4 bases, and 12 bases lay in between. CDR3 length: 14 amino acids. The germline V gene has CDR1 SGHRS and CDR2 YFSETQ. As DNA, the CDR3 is TGCGCCAGCAGGTCCGGGACGTTCACCGGGGAGCTGTTTTTT. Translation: CASRSGTFTGELFF. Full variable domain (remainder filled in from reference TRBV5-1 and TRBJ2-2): KAGVTQTPRYLIKTRGQQVTLSCSPISGHRSVSWYQQTPGQGLQFLFEYFSETQRNKGNFPGRFSGRQFSNSRSEMNVSTLELGDSALYLCASRSGTFTGELFFGEGSRLTVL.

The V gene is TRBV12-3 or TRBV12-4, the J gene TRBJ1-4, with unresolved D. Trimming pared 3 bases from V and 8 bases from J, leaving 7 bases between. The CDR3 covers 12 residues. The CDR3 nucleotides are TGTGCCAGCAGTTTTGCAGGAGAAAAACTGTTTTTT. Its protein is CASSFAGEKLFF.

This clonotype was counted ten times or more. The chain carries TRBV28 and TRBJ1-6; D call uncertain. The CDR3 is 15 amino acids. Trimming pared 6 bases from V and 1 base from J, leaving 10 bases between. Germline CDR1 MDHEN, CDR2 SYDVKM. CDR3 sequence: CASRPPGSYNSPLHF. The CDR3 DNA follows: TGTGCCAGCAGGCCCCCGGGGTCCTATAATTCACCCCTCCACTTT.